This T cell receptor (beta chain) was recorded in a study of regulatory T cells in long-lasting Graves disease. Arm-PCR of CDR3 regions with iRepertoire HTBI primers generated TCR beta libraries. TCRdb analysed the multiplex PCR reads with MiXCR anew, one entry per CDR3 protein. The data show about 620,000 distinct CDR3 sequences, around 17% seen once. Indicated time point: newly diagnosed GD, antithyroid drugs for less than 3 months. TCR sequences were obtained from RNA taken from PBMCs. The diagnosis of Graves' disease used American Thyroid Association guidelines. The CDR3 covers 13 residues. V lost 2 bases and J lost 3, with 8 bases in between. Germline V CDR1 and CDR2: KGHSH, LQKENI. The sample was also reused in another study, on T cells in Graves' hyperthyroidism and ophthalmopathy.

This material consisted of peripheral blood mononuclear cells (PBMCs), taken at new diagnosis, from a patient treated with antithyroid drugs. This TCR came from a woman in her twenties or thirties with Graves disease. This rearrangement joins TRBV18 to TRBJ2-7; D remains unclear. The CDR3: CASSPAVNYEQYF. The CDR3 coding sequence is TGTGCCAGCTCACCAGCGGTAAACTACGAGCAGTACTTC. The complete variable domain, with remaining parts taken from reference TRBV18 and TRBJ2-7, reads NAGVMQNPRHLVRRRGQEARLRCSPMKGHSHVYWYRQLPEEGLKFMVYLQKENIIDESGMPKERFSAEFPKEGPSILRIQQVVRGDSAAYFCASSPAVNYEQYFGPGTRLTVT.